These 26 T cell receptor beta chains were sequenced from one sample in a study of beta chain features in type 1 diabetes. Sequenced material consisted of expressed TCRB transcripts (all of the isolated RNA was reverse transcribed). Clones were read by immunoSEQ multiplex PCR, and TCRdb kept only the in-frame ones, dropping some. There are roughly 240,000 clones in the sample; 68% occur only once, and about 0.05% lies in the top ten. Sample: naive CD4+ T cells from blood. These receptors all stem from a young man in good health.

J is TRBJ2-3 and V is TRBV5-1; D unresolved. Trimming took 1 base from V and 0 from J, leaving 9 bases between them. The germline CDR1 and CDR2 sequences are SGHRS and YFSETQ. The CDR3 consists of 15 residues. The CDR3 region has the DNA TGCGCCAGCAGCTTGACGGGTCCTAGCACAGATACGCAGTATTTT. This encodes CASSLTGPSTDTQYF.

The chain couples TRBV29-1 to TRBJ2-1; D call uncertain. V lost 4 bases to trimming and J lost 5 bases, with 3 bases between them. This CDR3 spans 10 amino acids. Germline CDR1 and CDR2: SQVTM and ANQGSEA. The CDR3 DNA follows: TGCAGCGTTGTAGACAATGAGCAGTTCTTC. Protein sequence: CSVVDNEQFF.

The J gene is TRBJ1-5, the V gene TRBV30, with a weak D call TRBD1 (5 bases). CDR1 is GTSNPN, CDR2 SVGIG, per germline (reference sequence). CDR3 size: 14 residues. Trimming shortened V by 3 bases and J by 6 bases, and 15 bases separated the two germline ends. The CDR3 DNA reads as TGTGCCTGGAGCGCCGGGGGAAGCGGTCAGCCCCAGCATTTT. It yields the protein CAWSAGGSGQPQHF.

This clone appeared a single time. The V call is TRBV7-9, the J call TRBJ1-4; 9 bases match TRBD1. CDR1 is SEHNR, CDR2 FQNEAQ, per germline (reference sequence). This CDR3 spans 15 amino acids. V trimming: 1 base; J trimming: 6 bases; junction bases outside the gene matches: 3. As DNA, the CDR3 is TGTGCCAGCAGCTTAGTACGGGACAGGGATGAAAAACTGTTTTTT. This translates into CASSLVRDRDEKLFF.

The chain carries TRBV5-6 and TRBJ2-5; no reliable D call. Germline-derived CDR1 and CDR2 are SGHDT and YYEEEE. CDR3 length: 12 amino acids. Trimming took 1 base from V and 4 from J, leaving 5 bases between them. CDR3 region: CASSLTGETQYF. For the CDR3, the DNA is TGTGCCAGCAGCTTGACGGGAGAGACCCAGTACTTC.

Note on this clone: This sample includes further DNA sequences coding for the same CDR3. V is TRBV7-9 and J is TRBJ2-5; the D is unclear. Germline V lookup: CDR1 SEHNR, CDR2 FQNEAQ (reference sequence). The CDR3 has 13 amino acids. Trimming pared 3 bases from V and 1 base from J, leaving 6 bases between. The CDR3 protein is CASSLTIQETQYF. CDR3 bases: TGTGCCAGCAGCTTGACCATCCAAGAGACCCAGTACTTC.

The chain links TRBV11-2 to TRBJ2-7, with TRBD1 matching 9 bases. J was trimmed by 6 bases and V by 3 bases; bases with no gene match: 9. The length of the CDR3 is 15 residues. The germline CDR1 and CDR2 sequences are SGHAT and FQNNGV. This CDR3 reads CASSLPGTGRFEQYF. The CDR3, as DNA: TGTGCCAGCAGCTTGCCCGGGACAGGGCGATTCGAGCAGTACTTC.

This clone was detected a few times. This rearrangement joins TRBV14 to TRBJ2-1; possibly TRBD2 for D (6 bases). Germline V CDR1 and CDR2: SGHDN, FVKESK. The V gene lost 5 bases and the J gene lost 4 bases, with 15 bases spanning the gap. The CDR3 runs to 15 residues. CDR3 region: CASSFGTFSYNEQFF. In DNA, the CDR3 is TGTGCCAGCAGCTTCGGGACTTTCTCTTACAATGAGCAGTTCTTC.

This chain connects TRBV7-8 to TRBJ2-7, with 11 bases identical to TRBD1. Trimming cost V 4 bases and J 2 bases; bases outside gene matches: 1. This CDR3 region has 14 residues. Germline CDR1 reads SGHVS; CDR2 reads FQNEAQ. The CDR3 DNA follows: TGTGCCAGCAGCTCGGGACAGGGGGCCTACGAGCAGTACTTC. Encoded protein: CASSSGQGAYEQYF.

There are a few counts of this clone. The chain combines TRBV11-2 with TRBJ2-6, with TRBD1 as a possible D gene (6 bases). Germline assignment: CDR1 SGHAT and CDR2 FQNNGV. This CDR3 is built from 17 residues. The ends were cut back, 4 bases at V and 1 base at J, with 14 bases in the middle. In nucleotides, the CDR3 is TGTGCCAGCAGCTCCCCTACAGGGAAGTCTGGGGCCAACGTCCTGACTTTC. It codes for CASSSPTGKSGANVLTF.

This chain joins TRBV7-2 and TRBJ2-1; 11 bases line up with TRBD2. Losses at the gene ends were 5 bases for V and 7 bases for J; bases not matched to a gene: 10. From germline, CDR1 is SGHTA and CDR2 FQGNSA. The CDR3 is made up of 16 amino acids. As DNA, the CDR3 is TGTGCCAGCAGCCGCAGCCTAGCGGGAGGCCCTAATGAGCAGTTCTTC. This gives the protein CASSRSLAGGPNEQFF.

This clone was observed a few times. The chain has TRBV7-9 and TRBJ2-7, with 8 positions matching TRBD1. Germline CDR1 is SEHNR and CDR2 is FQNEAQ (reference sequence). This CDR3 region has 15 residues. Trimming cost V 0 bases and J 2 bases; bases outside gene matches: 3. The CDR3 DNA follows: TGTGCCAGCAGCTTAGCAATGGGACAGGCCTACGAGCAGTACTTC. Its translation is CASSLAMGQAYEQYF.

This sequence joins TRBV4-2 and TRBJ1-1, with D perhaps TRBD1 (6 bases). This CDR3 contains 14 residues. The V gene lost 1 base and the J gene lost 4 bases, with 10 bases spanning the gap. Germline V CDR1 and CDR2: LGHNA, YNFKEQ. CDR3 DNA: TGTGCCAGCAGCCAAGCGGGGGGGCTCACTGAAGCTTTCTTT. Translated: CASSQAGGLTEAFF.

V gene TRBV6-5 combines with J gene TRBJ2-7, with 7 bases lining up with TRBD1. Germline CDR1 is MNHEY and CDR2 is SVGAGI. The CDR3 consists of 14 residues. V trimming: 7 bases; J trimming: 2 bases; junction bases outside the gene matches: 8. CDR3 residues: CASTRPGQPYEQYF. DNA of the CDR3: TGTGCCAGCACCCGCCCGGGACAGCCCTACGAGCAGTACTTC.

The rearrangement uses TRBV2 and TRBJ1-5; possible D gene TRBD1, 5 bases. The CDR3 is 15 amino acids. Trimming left V 1 base short and J 5 bases short, with 12 bases between. Germline V gives CDR1 SNHLY, CDR2 FYNNEI. CDR3 bases: TGTGCCAGCAGTGAAGGCGGGACGCTCTATCAGCCCCAGCATTTT. Translating gives CASSEGGTLYQPQHF.

This clone has more than one count but fewer than ten. This sequence joins TRBV28 and TRBJ2-5, with a possible D match to TRBD1 (6 bases). V shed 6 bases and J shed 6 bases, with 14 bases lying between them. CDR3 size: 13 residues. Per germline, CDR1 MDHEN and CDR2 SYDVKM. The DNA of the CDR3 is TGTGCCAGCAGCACGACAGGCTTACAGACCCAGTACTTC. The encoded protein is CASSTTGLQTQYF.

This chain links TRBV30 with TRBJ1-2, with D uncertain. V was trimmed by 0 bases and J by 2 bases, leaving 13 bases between them. Germline V gene data show CDR1 as GTSNPN and CDR2 as SVGIG (reference sequence). The length of the CDR3 is 15 residues. In DNA form, the CDR3 reads TGTGCCTGGAGTGTACGAAATAAGCTGAACTATGGCTACACCTTC. Its translation is CAWSVRNKLNYGYTF.

This sequence joins TRBV5-4 and TRBJ2-1; 9 bases match TRBD1. The V and J ends lost 7 bases and 15 bases, in that order; junction bases with no gene match: 11. The CDR3 is made up of 12 amino acids. Germline V CDR1 and CDR2: SGHNT, YYREEE (reference sequence). As DNA, the CDR3 is TGTGCCAGCTCCGTCGCCGGGACAGGGCTGTTCTTC. Its protein is CASSVAGTGLFF.

The chain has TRBV27 and TRBJ2-3, with D unresolved. The V gene's germline CDR1 is MNHEY and CDR2 SMNVEV (reference sequence). This CDR3 has 12 amino acids. Trimming cost V 4 bases and J 2 bases, with 4 bases left between them. DNA for the CDR3: TGTGCCAGCAGTTCAGTCACAGATACGCAGTATTTT. It is translated as CASSSVTDTQYF.

This chain joins TRBV7-2 and TRBJ2-1, with D unclear. The V gene's germline CDR1 is SGHTA and CDR2 FQGNSA. The CDR3 is made up of 13 amino acids. The V gene lost 2 bases and the J gene lost 9 bases, with 11 bases spanning the gap. CDR3 sequence reads: CASSLMIETEQFF. The CDR3 DNA reads TGTGCCAGCAGCTTAATGATTGAGACTGAGCAGTTCTTC.

This chain uses TRBV30 with TRBJ1-2, with a tentative D call TRBD1 (5 bases). V was trimmed by 3 bases and J by 4 bases, leaving 9 bases between them. CDR3 length: 12 amino acids. Germline CDR1 and CDR2: GTSNPN and SVGIG (reference sequence). The CDR3 region is CAWSPGTYGYTF. CDR3 sequence (DNA): TGTGCCTGGAGCCCGGGGACCTATGGCTACACCTTC.

V is TRBV30 and J is TRBJ2-1; D possibly corresponds to TRBD2 (5 bases). V was pared by 2 bases and J by 7 bases, with 15 bases between. The CDR3 sequence is 14 residues long. Germline lookup yields CDR1 GTSNPN and CDR2 SVGIG (reference sequence). The CDR3 sequence: CAWSIRARRNEQFF. CDR3 in DNA: TGTGCCTGGAGTATCCGGGCCAGGAGGAATGAGCAGTTCTTC.

Only a few counts were recorded for this clone. V is TRBV18 and J is TRBJ2-3; D gene unclear. The CDR3 consists of 12 residues. Germline lookup yields CDR1 KGHSH and CDR2 LQKENI. Between the trimmed V and J ends, which lost 2 bases and 5 bases, there was a span of 5 bases. The CDR3 coding sequence is TGTGCCAGCTCACCAAACAGAGATACGCAGTATTTT. Translation gives CASSPNRDTQYF.

This chain uses TRBV30 with TRBJ2-1; 8 bases agree with TRBD2. CDR1 is GTSNPN and CDR2 is SVGIG in the germline V gene (reference sequence). CDR3 length: 16 residues. V was pared by 0 bases and J by 8 bases, with 12 bases of the junction left unmatched. The CDR3, as DNA: TGTGCCTGGAGTGTAGGGCGGACTAGCATGGGGGATGAGCAGTTCTTC. This gives the protein CAWSVGRTSMGDEQFF. The whole variable domain, filled in from reference TRBV30 and TRBJ2-1, reads SQTIHQWPATLVQPVGSPLSLECTVEGTSNPNLYWYRQAAGRGLQLLFYSVGIGQISSEVPQNLSASRPQDRQFILSSKKLLLSDSGFYLCAWSVGRTSMGDEQFFGPGTRLTVL.

The chain uses TRBV7-9 and TRBJ2-5, with 7 bases matching TRBD1. CDR1 and CDR2 (germline): SEHNR, FQNEAQ (reference sequence). The V gene end was trimmed by 8 bases and the J gene end by 0 bases; junction bases not matched to a gene: 6. The CDR3 has 14 residues. The CDR3 here is CASRRQGNQETQYF. CDR3 in DNA: TGTGCCAGCCGACGACAGGGCAACCAAGAGACCCAGTACTTC.

The chain couples TRBV30 to TRBJ2-7; 9 bases fit TRBD2. This CDR3 has 15 residues. Germline V CDR1 and CDR2: GTSNPN, SVGIG (reference sequence). After removal of 2 bases from V and 4 bases from J, the junction contained 9 bases not matched to a gene. DNA of the CDR3: TGTGCCTGGAGTCGTTTAGCGGGAGCTCAGTACGAGCAGTACTTC. Its protein is CAWSRLAGAQYEQYF.